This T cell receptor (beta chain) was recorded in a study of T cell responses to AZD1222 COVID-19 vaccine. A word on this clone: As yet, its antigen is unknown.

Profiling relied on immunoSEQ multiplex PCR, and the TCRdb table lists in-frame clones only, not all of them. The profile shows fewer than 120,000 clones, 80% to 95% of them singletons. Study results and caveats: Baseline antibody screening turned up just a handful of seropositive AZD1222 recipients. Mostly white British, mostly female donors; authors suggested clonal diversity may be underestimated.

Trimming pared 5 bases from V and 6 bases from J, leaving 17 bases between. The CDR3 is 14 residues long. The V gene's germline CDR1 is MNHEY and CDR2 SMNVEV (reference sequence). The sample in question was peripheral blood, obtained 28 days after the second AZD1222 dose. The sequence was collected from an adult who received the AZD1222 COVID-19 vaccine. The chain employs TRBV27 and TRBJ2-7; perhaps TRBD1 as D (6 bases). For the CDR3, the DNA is TGTGCCAGCAGTCCCATTGAGACAGGATCCGAGCAGTACTTC. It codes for CASSPIETGSEQYF.